This T cell receptor (beta chain) was obtained from a study of human T cells and chemical hapten exposure. For the study at large: While the approximately 24-week study was under way, patients received diphenylcyclopropenone on the scalp every week.

Within the sample, this clonotype is medium-sized. Time point defined: patch test 2, 6 weeks after DPC sensitization. Treatment given: therapeutic diphenylcyclopropenone sensitization with weekly scalp DPC. RNA extraction used unfractionated whole blood as the source of total RNA. Trimming removed 3 bases at V and 6 bases at J, with 13 bases between. The germline V gene has CDR1 MRHNA and CDR2 SNTAGT. The CDR3 spans 14 residues. TCRdb re-called the RACE reads with MiXCR, one entry per CDR3 protein. The sample carries 96,000 or so distinct CDR3 sequences, approximately 8.6% recorded once. The specimen comprised whole blood, sampled in connection with sensitization to the hapten diphenylcyclopropenone (DPC). The clonotype comes from a woman aged 40 to 49 with alopecia areata. Some clones in this sample may be carry-over from other donors' samples. The rearrangement uses TRBV6-4 and TRBJ2-3; the D is unclear. The CDR3 coding sequence is TGTGCCAGCAGTGAAAACGGCGTTGCGGATACGCAGTATTTT. The encoded protein is CASSENGVADTQYF.